Reported below is one T cell receptor beta chain. As yet, its antigen is unknown. The sample originates from a study of CD8 T cells in ankylosing spondylitis. Study-wide results and limits: Enrichment of disease-linked clones was reportedly significant in matched ankylosing spondylitis synovial fluid. Characteristic of ankylosing spondylitis blood, it appeared, was a TCR beta motif comprising several highly homologous variants.

TCRdb reanalysed the 5' RACE reads using MiXCR and keeps one entry per CDR3 protein. The data show about 440,000 distinct CDR3 sequences, about 15% seen once. Material: blood, either unsorted or a sorted T cell fraction (not recorded which). The receptor was derived from a male donor with ankylosing spondylitis.

CDR3 bases: TGTGCCAGCTCACCTTCGGACAGGGGGCACACTGAAGCTTTCTTT. Its protein product is CASSPSDRGHTEAFF. This chain links TRBV18 with TRBJ1-1; 11 bases line up with TRBD1. V shed 3 bases and J 3 bases; nucleotides not matched to a gene: 3. Germline V gene lookup returns CDR1 KGHSH and CDR2 LQKENI. This CDR3 contains 15 residues.